What follows are 28 T cell receptor beta chains derived from one specimen sequenced in a study of T cells in women clearing cervical HPV infection. The data were produced by immunoSEQ multiplex PCR, yet TCRdb's version contains in-frame clones alone and is incomplete. The repertoire table contains approximately 39,000 clones. Sequencing used blood buffy coat. These TCRs come from a woman aged 18-70 years with a cervical HPV16 infection that either progressed to CIN3+ or cleared (not recorded which).

As concerns this clone: The read halts 3 residues ahead of the CDR3 end, with the missing end drawn from the germline J gene. The V call is TRBV7-9, the J call TRBJ1-4; the match to TRBD1 covers 7 bases. CDR1 is SEHNR, CDR2 FQNEAQ, per germline (reference sequence). This CDR3 is built from 15 residues. V lost 5 bases to trimming and J lost 5 bases; unmatched junction nucleotides: 8. This chain's CDR3 is CASSSRDSFNEKLFF. The sequenced CDR3 bases are TGTGCCAGCAGCAGCCGGGACAGCTTCAATGAAAAA.

Worth noting for this clone: Read data end 3 residues before the CDR3 end; the end is taken from the germline J gene. The chain employs TRBV6-2 or TRBV6-3 and TRBJ2-7, with 9 nucleotides matching TRBD2. Germline loops: CDR1 MNHEY, CDR2 SVGEGT. V shed 3 bases, J shed 1 base, and the junction held 4 bases outside the gene matches. This CDR3 comprises 15 residues. The CDR3 DNA, read in part, is TGTGCCAGCAGTTATGGGCTAGCGGGATCCTACGAG. It codes for CASSYGLAGSYE. The entire CDR3 is CASSYGLAGSYEQYF.

In the case of this clone: The CDR3 is cut off 3 residues early in the read; its end comes from the germline J gene. The chain is built from TRBV5-1 and TRBJ1-6, with 9 bases aligning to TRBD1. There are 18 residues in the CDR3. Germline CDR1 reads SGHRS; CDR2 reads YFSETQ. The junction had 17 bases not matched to a gene; V was cut back by 4 bases and J by 9 bases. The chain's CDR3 is CASSVNGLDRGVSSPLHF. CDR3 bases read: TGCGCCAGCAGCGTGAACGGACTGGACAGGGGAGTTAGTTCACCC. The full variable domain, with the rest looked up from reference TRBV5-1 and TRBJ1-6, is KAGVTQTPRYLIKTRGQQVTLSCSPISGHRSVSWYQQTPGQGLQFLFEYFSETQRNKGNFPGRFSGRQFSNSRSEMNVSTLELGDSALYLCASSVNGLDRGVSSPLHFGNGTRLTVT.

Of note for this clone: The CDR3 goes on 3 residues after the read ends, and that part is filled in from the germline J gene. The chain recombines TRBV2 with TRBJ2-1; 7 bases fit TRBD1. Germline V gene lookup returns CDR1 SNHLY and CDR2 FYNNEI. This CDR3 is built from 15 residues. V lost 5 bases and J lost 3; bases outside the gene matches: 7. The CDR3 DNA, read in part, is TGTGCCAGCAGTTATAGGACAGGCCACTACAATGAG. Residues: CASSYRTGHYNE. The complete CDR3 sequence is CASSYRTGHYNEQFF.

Note on this clone: Sequencing ends 3 residues short of the CDR3 end; the germline J gene provides the rest. The chain links TRBV5-1 to TRBJ2-7; no reliable D call. V was shortened by 0 bases and J by 2 bases, with 12 bases between the two germline ends. Germline V CDR1 and CDR2: SGHRS, YFSETQ. This CDR3 is built from 15 residues. CDR3 DNA (partial): TGCGCCAGCAGCTTGGAGGCAGTGCGGACCTACGAG. Protein: CASSLEAVRTYE. The entire CDR3 protein is CASSLEAVRTYEQYF.

Of note for this clone: The read comes to an end 3 residues before the CDR3 does, leaving the germline J gene to fill in the end. The genes are TRBV28 and TRBJ2-7, with D uncertain. Per germline, CDR1 MDHEN and CDR2 SYDVKM. The length of the CDR3 is 12 residues. The V end was cut by 2 bases, the J end by 6 bases, with 8 bases between. Here the CDR3 reads CASSLTVSEQYF. The part of the CDR3 DNA that was read is TGTGCCAGCAGTTTAACGGTGAGCGAG.

With regard to this clone: The CDR3 end falls 3 residues outside the read, so it is completed with the germline J gene. V usage is TRBV20-1 and J usage is TRBJ2-3; 9 nucleotides line up with TRBD2. This CDR3 has 16 residues. The germline gives CDR1 DFQATT, CDR2 SNEGSKA (reference sequence). This CDR3 is CSAIRNGRGGRETQYF. The sequenced part of the CDR3 DNA is TGCAGTGCTATCCGCAATGGGCGGGGGGGCCGGGAGACG.

Details on this clone: The missing CDR3 end, 3 residues past where the read stops, is filled in from the germline J gene. The chain joins TRBV12-5 to TRBJ1-4, with 7 positions matching TRBD1. V shed 7 bases and J 6 bases; nucleotides not matched to a gene: 17. CDR3 length: 17 residues. Germline V lookup: CDR1 LGHNT, CDR2 FRNRAP. This CDR3 reads CASAPPGGWTAHEKLFF. The covered CDR3 bases are TGTGCTAGTGCCCCACCAGGGGGGTGGACAGCACATGAAAAA.

With respect to this clone: The read ends 3 residues shy of where the CDR3 ends; the end is completed using the germline J gene. The chain has TRBV25-1 and TRBJ1-3, with a possible D match to TRBD1 (6 bases). Trimming stripped 4 bases from V and 0 bases from J, with 13 bases between. Germline V CDR1 and CDR2: MGHDK, SYGVNS. The CDR3 length is 16 residues. CDR3 residues: CASSAQQGSSGNTIYF. The sequenced part of the CDR3 DNA is TGTGCCAGCAGTGCCCAACAGGGCAGCTCTGGAAACACC.

With regard to this clone: The missing CDR3 end, 3 residues past where the read stops, is filled in from the germline J gene. The V call is TRBV7-9, the J call TRBJ2-5; weak D call: TRBD1 (5 bases). Germline CDR1 is SEHNR and CDR2 is FQNEAQ (reference sequence). This CDR3 has 14 residues. V lost 2 bases and J lost 5, with 12 bases in between. CDR3 sequence: CASSLIRDRETQYF. Incomplete CDR3 DNA: TGTGCCAGCAGCTTAATCAGGGATCGGGAGACC.

To note about this clone: Sequencing ends 3 residues short of the CDR3 end; the germline J gene provides the rest. This chain connects TRBV7-7 to TRBJ2-3; tentative D call: TRBD2 (6 bases). Germline V gene sequence: CDR1 SSHAT, CDR2 FNYEAQ (reference sequence). Trimming took off 6 bases at V and 4 bases at J, with 14 bases between the two ends. The CDR3 runs to 14 residues. CDR3 DNA (partial): TGTGCCAGCAGTCGCTCGGGACTCTCAGATACG. Translated, it gives CASSRSGLSDT. In full, the CDR3 is CASSRSGLSDTQYF.

Details on this clone: The sequence runs out 3 residues before the end of the CDR3; the remainder is reconstructed from the germline J gene. V gene TRBV18 combines with J gene TRBJ2-1; 11 nucleotides agree with TRBD2. Germline V CDR1 and CDR2: KGHSH, LQKENI. The CDR3 is 15 amino acids. Unmatched junction bases numbered 3, after V lost 4 bases and J lost 4 bases. CDR3 DNA (partial): TGTGCCAGCTCACAGACTAGCGGGAATTACAATGAG. This sequence encodes CASSQTSGNYNE. Given in full, the CDR3 is CASSQTSGNYNEQFF.

CDR3 bases read: TGTGCCAGCAGCTTAGCCGGGACAGGGGTATCTGAA. This translates into CASSLAGTGVSE. The full CDR3 reads CASSLAGTGVSEAFF. This sequence joins TRBV7-6 and TRBJ1-1; 10 bases match TRBD1. The CDR3 end is not reached by the read, which stops 3 residues before it; the germline J gene fills it in. Germline CDR1 is SGHVS and CDR2 is FNYEAQ. CDR3 length: 15 amino acids. The ends lost 0 bases at V and 6 bases at J; junction bases unmatched: 4. The entire variable domain, with the rest obtained from reference TRBV7-6 and TRBJ1-1, is as follows: GAGVSQSPRYKVTKRGQDVALRCDPISGHVSLYWYRQALGQGPEFLTYFNYEAQQDKSGLPNDRFSAERPEGSISTLTIQRTEQRDSAMYRCASSLAGTGVSEAFFGQGTRLTVV.

Remarks on this clone: The CDR3 is cut off 3 residues early in the read; its end comes from the germline J gene. The chain couples TRBV11-3 to TRBJ2-1; D is possibly TRBD2 (6 bases). The CDR3 totals 15 residues. Germline V lookup: CDR1 SGHNT, CDR2 YENEEA. V was pared by 1 base and J by 7 bases, with 14 bases between. The CDR3 here is CASSLGLRGLNEQFF. The sequenced part of the CDR3 DNA is TGTGCCAGCAGCTTAGGGTTACGGGGGTTGAATGAG.

Regarding this clone: The CDR3 end falls 3 residues outside the read, so it is completed with the germline J gene. The J gene is TRBJ1-2, the V gene TRBV7-2, with a weak D call TRBD1 (6 bases). Germline V CDR1 and CDR2: SGHTA, FQGNSA. The CDR3 sequence is 13 residues long. CDR3 region: CASSLSGVNDYTF. The CDR3 bases that were read are TGTGCCAGCAGCTTATCAGGGGTCAATGAC. Combining the CDR3 with reference TRBV7-2 and TRBJ1-2 gives the whole variable domain GAGVSQSPSNKVTEKGKDVELRCDPISGHTALYWYRQSLGQGLEFLIYFQGNSAPDKSGLPSDRFSAERTGGSVSTLTIQRTQQEDSAVYLCASSLSGVNDYTFGSGTRLTVV.

Turning to this clone: From the germline J gene comes the end of the CDR3, since the read stops 3 residues before it. The J gene is TRBJ2-7, the V gene TRBV7-2; D not certain. The CDR3 contains 13 residues. With 2 bases removed from V and 4 bases from J, the gap between germline ends came to 9 bases. CDR1 SGHTA and CDR2 FQGNSA come from the germline V gene. CDR3 loop: CASSLNRVYEQYF. The covered CDR3 bases are TGTGCCAGCAGCTTAAACCGGGTTTACGAG. Full variable domain (remainder filled in from reference TRBV7-2 and TRBJ2-7): GAGVSQSPSNKVTEKGKDVELRCDPISGHTALYWYRQSLGQGLEFLIYFQGNSAPDKSGLPSDRFSAERTGGSVSTLTIQRTQQEDSAVYLCASSLNRVYEQYFGPGTRLTVT.

Details on this clone: The observed sequence ends 3 residues before the CDR3 terminus, with the missing tail filled in from the germline J gene. The gene calls are TRBV7-2 and TRBJ1-5; 8 bases map to TRBD1. Germline V lookup: CDR1 SGHTA, CDR2 FQGNSA. V trimming: 4 bases; J trimming: 3 bases; junction bases outside the gene matches: 5. The CDR3 contains 15 residues. This CDR3 is CASSSQGANNQPQHF. CDR3 DNA (partial): TGTGCCAGCAGCTCCCAGGGGGCCAACAATCAGCCC.

Details on this clone: Read sequence stops 3 residues before the CDR3 end, and the germline J gene provides the missing end. V gene TRBV20-1 combines with J gene TRBJ1-2; TRBD1 matches at 8 bases. CDR1 is DFQATT, CDR2 SNEGSKA, per germline (reference sequence). J gave up 7 bases and V 5 bases, and 9 bases lay outside the gene matches. The CDR3 extends over 13 amino acids. CDR3 DNA (partial): TGCAGTGCTGTGGACAGGGTGGGCTTTGGC. It codes for CSAVDRVGFG. The full CDR3 protein is CSAVDRVGFGYTF.

Concerning this clone itself: Sequencing ends 3 residues short of the CDR3 end; the germline J gene provides the rest. The J gene is TRBJ1-2, the V gene TRBV30; 10 nucleotides line up with TRBD1. V lost 2 bases, J lost 7 bases, and 7 bases stayed unmatched. Germline CDR1 is GTSNPN and CDR2 is SVGIG (reference sequence). CDR3 length: 14 amino acids. CDR3 residues: CAWSPSGTGAGYTF. CDR3 DNA (partial): TGTGCCTGGAGTCCCTCCGGGACAGGGGCTGGC.

Partial CDR3 DNA: TGTGCCAGCAGCTTAGATGGCCAGGGGAGAGAGACC. The encoded protein is CASSLDGQGRET. The full CDR3 is CASSLDGQGRETQYF. This chain joins TRBV11-2 and TRBJ2-5; D is possibly TRBD1 (6 bases). With the read ending 3 residues before the CDR3 end, the germline J gene is used to fill in that end. V lost 0 bases to trimming and J lost 4 bases, with 12 bases between them. CDR1 and CDR2 (germline): SGHAT, FQNNGV. The CDR3 consists of 15 residues.

Turning to this clone: From the germline J gene comes the end of the CDR3, since the read stops 3 residues before it. The chain employs TRBV20-1 and TRBJ2-7, with TRBD2 as a possible D gene (7 bases). CDR1 DFQATT and CDR2 SNEGSKA come from the germline V gene (reference sequence). The CDR3 sequence is 13 residues long. Trimming cost V 7 bases and J 6 bases, with 19 bases left between them. Incomplete CDR3 DNA: TGCAGTGTTGCGACCCGGGGGGCTCGCGAG. This encodes CSVATRGARE. The whole CDR3 region reads CSVATRGAREQYF.

Comments on this clone: The read ends 3 residues before the CDR3 terminus; that terminus is restored from the germline J gene. The V call is TRBV7-6, the J call TRBJ2-1, with D uncertain. Germline values: CDR1 SGHVS, CDR2 FNYEAQ. Trimming removed 5 bases from V and 0 bases from J, with 5 bases in between. CDR3 length: 13 residues. The sequenced part of the CDR3 DNA is TGTGCCAGCAGCCCTTTCTCCTACAATGAG. Its translation is CASSPFSYNE. The full CDR3 sequence reads CASSPFSYNEQFF.

As regards this clone: The CDR3 goes on 3 residues after the read ends, and that part is filled in from the germline J gene. V is TRBV7-9 and J is TRBJ2-3; the D is unclear. This CDR3 is 12 amino acids long. Between the trimmed V and J ends, which lost 7 bases and 4 bases, there was a span of 9 bases. Germline V gene data show CDR1 as SEHNR and CDR2 as FQNEAQ (reference sequence). This CDR3 reads CASTQRADTQYF. CDR3 DNA (partial): TGTGCCAGCACCCAGAGAGCAGATACG.

Points on this clone: The CDR3 goes on 3 residues after the read ends, and that part is filled in from the germline J gene. The chain carries TRBV24-1 and TRBJ2-5; D might be TRBD2 (6 bases). Germline V CDR1 and CDR2: KGHDR, SFDVKD. This CDR3 spans 14 amino acids. V lost 9 bases and J lost 6, with 19 bases in between. CDR3 DNA, as far as it was read: TGTGCCACCGCCCCCAGTGCAGGGAGGAAGACC. Encoded protein: CATAPSAGRKT. The whole CDR3 protein reads CATAPSAGRKTQYF.

The sequenced CDR3 bases are TGTGCCACCAGCAGAGATAAGGCCAGGGCCACAGATACG. Translated: CATSRDKARATDT. The entire CDR3 protein reads CATSRDKARATDTQYF. The V gene is TRBV15, the J gene TRBJ2-3, with D tentatively TRBD1 (5 bases). The CDR3 end lies 3 residues beyond the end of the read and is filled in from the germline J gene. Trimming removed 0 bases from V and 2 bases from J, with 12 bases in between. CDR3 length: 16 amino acids. Germline V gene sequence: CDR1 LNHNV, CDR2 YYDKDF (reference sequence).

The part of the CDR3 DNA that was read is TGTGCCAGCAGCGCGCTACAGGGATCGGGAAGTGGC. This translates into CASSALQGSGSG. The complete CDR3 reads CASSALQGSGSGYTF. This sequence joins TRBV6-4 and TRBJ1-2; D may be TRBD1 (6 bases). The read ends 3 residues before the CDR3 terminus; that terminus is restored from the germline J gene. The CDR3 extends over 15 amino acids. Between the trimmed V and J ends, which lost 6 bases and 7 bases, there was a span of 21 bases. CDR1 is MRHNA, CDR2 SNTAGT, per germline.

A word on this clone: The CDR3 end lies 3 residues beyond the end of the read and is filled in from the germline J gene. The J gene is TRBJ2-5, the V gene TRBV2; 8 bases line up with TRBD1. J lost 2 bases, V lost 4 bases, and 3 bases had no gene match. The CDR3 sequence is 14 residues long. The germline gives CDR1 SNHLY, CDR2 FYNNEI. CDR3 sequence reads: CASSARTGQETQYF. CDR3 DNA, as far as it was read: TGTGCCAGCAGTGCCCGGACAGGGCAAGAGACC.

Details on this clone: The read is 3 residues too short to cover the CDR3 end, so that end is filled in from the germline J gene. The V and J genes are TRBV7-2 and TRBJ1-2; TRBD1 matches 8 bases. Germline values: CDR1 SGHTA, CDR2 FQGNSA. J lost 4 bases, V lost 5 bases, and 6 bases had no gene match. The CDR3 loop spans 14 amino acids. CDR3 sequence reads: CASSAGQGAYGYTF. Partial CDR3 DNA: TGTGCCAGCAGCGCCGGACAGGGCGCCTATGGC.